These T cell receptor beta chains were read from a single sample in a study of shared clonotypes between healthy human individuals. The assay was immunoSEQ multiplex PCR, and TCRdb's table has in-frame clones only and misses some. The table includes approximately 2.4 million clones, approximately 94% detected once. Sequencing used naive CD4+ T cells sorted from blood. These receptors were collected from a man between 18 and 29 years old in good health. Both conserved end residues are part of each CDR3. The D gene is left open where the match is weak. Clone size is given for some rows only: seen once, a few or many times, or a class if the clone is expanded.

CDR3nt: TGTGCCAGCTCACTAAGCGGAGCCTACGAGCAGTACTTC; CDR3aa: CASSLSGAYEQYF; d_gene: NA; v_gene: TRBV18; abundance: NA; j_gene: TRBJ2-7
CDR3nt: TGTGCCAGCAGCTTAAGGCCAGGGGGGTACCAAGAGACCCAGTACTTC; CDR3aa: CASSLRPGGYQETQYF; d_gene: NA; v_gene: TRBV7-3; abundance: NA; j_gene: TRBJ2-5
CDR3nt: TGTGCCAGCAGTGTACGGGGGGGCCGAACCGGGGAGCTGTTTTTT; CDR3aa: CASSVRGGRTGELFF; d_gene: TRBD2; v_gene: TRBV25-1; abundance: once; j_gene: TRBJ2-2
CDR3nt: TGTGCCAGCAGCCCCGGGACAGGGGGGGACATTCAGTACTTC; CDR3aa: CASSPGTGGDIQYF; d_gene: TRBD1; v_gene: TRBV7-9; abundance: NA; j_gene: TRBJ2-4
CDR3nt: TGTGCCAGCAGCTTGACAGACAGCCATGGCTACACCTTC; CDR3aa: CASSLTDSHGYTF; d_gene: NA; v_gene: TRBV5-6; abundance: NA; j_gene: TRBJ1-2
CDR3nt: TGTGCTAGCAGCTCACAGGGACGGGGAGAGACCCAGTACTTC; CDR3aa: CASSSQGRGETQYF; d_gene: NA; v_gene: TRBV7-7; abundance: NA; j_gene: TRBJ2-5
CDR3nt: TGTGCCTGGAGTGTAGGAGAGACCAAGTACTTC; CDR3aa: CAWSVGETKYF; d_gene: NA; v_gene: TRBV30; abundance: NA; j_gene: TRBJ2-7
CDR3nt: TGTGCCAGCTCCCAGACAGGGGCCAGGATAAATCAGCCCCAGCATTTT; CDR3aa: CASSQTGARINQPQHF; d_gene: TRBD1; v_gene: TRBV18; abundance: NA; j_gene: TRBJ1-5
CDR3nt: TGTGCCAGCAGCTTGGTAACAGAGGATAATTCACCCCTCCACTTT; CDR3aa: CASSLVTEDNSPLHF; d_gene: NA; v_gene: TRBV5-6; abundance: NA; j_gene: TRBJ1-6
CDR3nt: TGCGCCAGCAGCATAACCGGGACAGGGGCATACGAGCAGTACTTC; CDR3aa: CASSITGTGAYEQYF; d_gene: TRBD1; v_gene: TRBV5-1; abundance: NA; j_gene: TRBJ2-7
CDR3nt: TGTGCCAGCGGTAGGCAGAACACTGAAGCTTTCTTT; CDR3aa: CASGRQNTEAFF; d_gene: NA; v_gene: TRBV9; abundance: once; j_gene: TRBJ1-1
CDR3nt: TGTGCCAGCAGCTTAGACCGCCCTGGGTGGGGGGCCAACGTCCTGACTTTC; CDR3aa: CASSLDRPGWGANVLTF; d_gene: NA; v_gene: TRBV11-2; abundance: once; j_gene: TRBJ2-6
CDR3nt: TGTGCCAGCAGCTTAGGGGGACAGGATATGGACACTGAAGCTTTCTTT; CDR3aa: CASSLGGQDMDTEAFF; d_gene: TRBD1; v_gene: TRBV13; abundance: NA; j_gene: TRBJ1-1
CDR3nt: TGTGCCAGCAGCTTAGGGGTACAGGACACTGAAGCTTTCTTT; CDR3aa: CASSLGVQDTEAFF; d_gene: NA; v_gene: TRBV7-9; abundance: NA; j_gene: TRBJ1-1
CDR3nt: TGTGCCAGCAGCGCACCTAGCGTATACAATGAGCAGTTCTTC; CDR3aa: CASSAPSVYNEQFF; d_gene: NA; v_gene: TRBV7-2; abundance: NA; j_gene: TRBJ2-1
CDR3nt: TGCGCCAGCAGCTTGGGTCCCGCTGTGAACACTGAAGCTTTCTTT; CDR3aa: CASSLGPAVNTEAFF; d_gene: NA; v_gene: TRBV5-1; abundance: NA; j_gene: TRBJ1-1
CDR3nt: TGTGCCAGCAGCTTAGGAAGGGGTCGTATCGTGTATGGCTACACCTTC; CDR3aa: CASSLGRGRIVYGYTF; d_gene: NA; v_gene: TRBV7-4; abundance: NA; j_gene: TRBJ1-2
CDR3nt: TGTGCCAGCTCACCTCCGGGACACCACTACGAGCAGTACTTC; CDR3aa: CASSPPGHHYEQYF; d_gene: NA; v_gene: TRBV18; abundance: NA; j_gene: TRBJ2-7
CDR3nt: TGTGCCACCAGCAGAGATTTGGGGACTCAAGAGACCCAGTACTTC; CDR3aa: CATSRDLGTQETQYF; d_gene: NA; v_gene: TRBV15; abundance: NA; j_gene: TRBJ2-5
CDR3nt: TGTGCCAGCAGCCAAAGGGACAGGGAGAACGAGCAGTACTTC; CDR3aa: CASSQRDRENEQYF; d_gene: TRBD1; v_gene: TRBV14; abundance: NA; j_gene: TRBJ2-7
CDR3nt: TGTGCCAGCAGAGGAGCCGACAGGGGTACTAATGAAAAACTGTTTTTT; CDR3aa: CASRGADRGTNEKLFF; d_gene: TRBD1; v_gene: TRBV2; abundance: NA; j_gene: TRBJ1-4
CDR3nt: TGTGCCAGCTCACCCAACAGGGTCGAAAACACCATATATTTT; CDR3aa: CASSPNRVENTIYF; d_gene: NA; v_gene: TRBV18; abundance: NA; j_gene: TRBJ1-3
CDR3nt: TGTGCCAGCACCTTGTCAGGGGGCGACAATCAGCCCCAGCATTTT; CDR3aa: CASTLSGGDNQPQHF; d_gene: TRBD1; v_gene: TRBV6-1; abundance: NA; j_gene: TRBJ1-5
CDR3nt: TGTGCCAGCAGCGGAGGGACAGGGGGCACAGATACGCAGTATTTT; CDR3aa: CASSGGTGGTDTQYF; d_gene: TRBD1; v_gene: TRBV2; abundance: NA; j_gene: TRBJ2-3
CDR3nt: TGTGCCAGCAGTGACTCGGGGACAGGGGGGAGCTATGGCTACACCTTC; CDR3aa: CASSDSGTGGSYGYTF; d_gene: TRBD1; v_gene: TRBV6-4; abundance: NA; j_gene: TRBJ1-2
CDR3nt: TGCGCCAGCAGCCCCTATATTTTGGCGCAGCCCCAGCATTTT; CDR3aa: CASSPYILAQPQHF; d_gene: NA; v_gene: TRBV4-3; abundance: NA; j_gene: TRBJ1-5
CDR3nt: TGTGCCAGCAGTTACGGGGGGATCGCGGAGACCCAGTACTTC; CDR3aa: CASSYGGIAETQYF; d_gene: NA; v_gene: TRBV6-6; abundance: NA; j_gene: TRBJ2-5
CDR3nt: TGTGCCAGCAGCTTTGAGCGGGACAGGGTGCGTACGGCTGAAGCTTTCTTT; CDR3aa: CASSFERDRVRTAEAFF; d_gene: TRBD1; v_gene: TRBV11-2; abundance: NA; j_gene: TRBJ1-1
CDR3nt: TGTGCCTGGAGTCGTCCCGGGACAGGGGCCTATGGCTACACCTTC; CDR3aa: CAWSRPGTGAYGYTF; d_gene: TRBD1; v_gene: TRBV30; abundance: NA; j_gene: TRBJ1-2
CDR3nt: TGTGCCAGCAGCGTAGAGACAGGGGCGGCGTATGGCTACACCTTC; CDR3aa: CASSVETGAAYGYTF; d_gene: TRBD1; v_gene: TRBV9; abundance: NA; j_gene: TRBJ1-2
CDR3nt: TGCGCCAGCAGCCAAGCACTAGATGCCTACAATGAGCAGTTCTTC; CDR3aa: CASSQALDAYNEQFF; d_gene: NA; v_gene: TRBV4-3; abundance: NA; j_gene: TRBJ2-1
CDR3nt: TGTGCCACAAAACCATCCGAGGTCTCTGCCTATGGCTACACCTTC; CDR3aa: CATKPSEVSAYGYTF; d_gene: NA; v_gene: TRBV6-1; abundance: NA; j_gene: TRBJ1-2
CDR3nt: TGTGCCAGCAGCTTAGTCGGACTAGCGGGAGGGCGAGTCGGCAATGAGCAGTTCTTC; CDR3aa: CASSLVGLAGGRVGNEQFF; d_gene: TRBD2; v_gene: TRBV13; abundance: NA; j_gene: TRBJ2-1
CDR3nt: TGTGCCAGCAGCCCAGGGGCAGATACGCAGTATTTT; CDR3aa: CASSPGADTQYF; d_gene: NA; v_gene: TRBV11-2; abundance: NA; j_gene: TRBJ2-3
CDR3nt: TGTGCCAGCCGTAGGACGGGGTACAATGAGCAGTTCTTC; CDR3aa: CASRRTGYNEQFF; d_gene: NA; v_gene: TRBV13; abundance: NA; j_gene: TRBJ2-1
CDR3nt: TGCGCCAGCAGCTTCAGACAGGGTACCTATGAGCAGTTCTTC; CDR3aa: CASSFRQGTYEQFF; d_gene: TRBD1; v_gene: TRBV5-1; abundance: NA; j_gene: TRBJ2-1
CDR3nt: TGTGCCAGCAGTGAATTGGGGGGCGCGGACTATGGCTACACCTTC; CDR3aa: CASSELGGADYGYTF; d_gene: NA; v_gene: TRBV25-1; abundance: NA; j_gene: TRBJ1-2
CDR3nt: TGTGCTAGTGGTTTGGTTTCGGTACTGCGACAGCGTGGAAACTATGGCTACACCTTC; CDR3aa: CASGLVSVLRQRGNYGYTF; d_gene: NA; v_gene: TRBV12-5; abundance: NA; j_gene: TRBJ1-2
CDR3nt: TGTGCCATCAGTGAGTCGACGCTAGCGGGAGTCAATGAGCAGTTCTTC; CDR3aa: CAISESTLAGVNEQFF; d_gene: TRBD2; v_gene: TRBV10-3; abundance: NA; j_gene: TRBJ2-1
CDR3nt: TGCGCCAGCAGTGAATGGGTCACCGGGGAGCTGTTTTTT; CDR3aa: CASSEWVTGELFF; d_gene: NA; v_gene: TRBV10-1; abundance: NA; j_gene: TRBJ2-2
CDR3nt: TGTGCCAGCAGGGCCGGGACTGGGGCCAACGTCCTGACTTTC; CDR3aa: CASRAGTGANVLTF; d_gene: NA; v_gene: TRBV2; abundance: NA; j_gene: TRBJ2-6
CDR3nt: TGTGCCAGCAGTGAGCACGGGGCAGATACGCAGTATTTT; CDR3aa: CASSEHGADTQYF; d_gene: NA; v_gene: TRBV25-1; abundance: NA; j_gene: TRBJ2-3
CDR3nt: TGTGCCAGCTCACCGCCGGGGCGGGGGGATTACGAGCAGTACTTC; CDR3aa: CASSPPGRGDYEQYF; d_gene: TRBD2; v_gene: TRBV18; abundance: NA; j_gene: TRBJ2-7
CDR3nt: TGCAGCGTTTCGAGGGGCACTGAAGCTTTCTTT; CDR3aa: CSVSRGTEAFF; d_gene: NA; v_gene: TRBV29-1; abundance: once; j_gene: TRBJ1-1
CDR3nt: TGTGCCAGTAGTATACTAACAACACAGCATTCCTATGGCTACACCTTC; CDR3aa: CASSILTTQHSYGYTF; d_gene: NA; v_gene: TRBV19; abundance: once; j_gene: TRBJ1-2
CDR3nt: TGCGCCAGCAGCCCCCGGGACAGGAACACCGGGGAGCTGTTTTTT; CDR3aa: CASSPRDRNTGELFF; d_gene: TRBD1; v_gene: TRBV4-3; abundance: NA; j_gene: TRBJ2-2
CDR3nt: TGTGCCAGCAGCCCCGCGGGGAGGGGAGGTACCGGGGAGCTGTTTTTT; CDR3aa: CASSPAGRGGTGELFF; d_gene: TRBD2; v_gene: TRBV5-4; abundance: NA; j_gene: TRBJ2-2
CDR3nt: TGCGCCAGCAGCTTGGTGGGGGCCACCGGGGAGCTGTTTTTT; CDR3aa: CASSLVGATGELFF; d_gene: NA; v_gene: TRBV5-1; abundance: NA; j_gene: TRBJ2-2
CDR3nt: TGTGCCAGCAGCCCCTGGGGGGACACAGATACGCAGTATTTT; CDR3aa: CASSPWGDTDTQYF; d_gene: NA; v_gene: TRBV7-3; abundance: NA; j_gene: TRBJ2-3
CDR3nt: TGTGCCAGCAGTGAAAGGGCAGGGTCTTATGGCTACACCTTC; CDR3aa: CASSERAGSYGYTF; d_gene: NA; v_gene: TRBV2; abundance: few; j_gene: TRBJ1-2
CDR3nt: TGTGCCAGCAGCCTCTGGGACAGGCTAACCTACGAGCAGTACTTC; CDR3aa: CASSLWDRLTYEQYF; d_gene: TRBD1; v_gene: TRBV14; abundance: NA; j_gene: TRBJ2-7
CDR3nt: TGTGCCAGCAGCCCAACAGGGGGCGGAGGCACCGGGGAGCTGTTTTTT; CDR3aa: CASSPTGGGGTGELFF; d_gene: TRBD1; v_gene: TRBV9; abundance: NA; j_gene: TRBJ2-2
CDR3nt: TGTGCCAGCTCACCACCGGGCGGGATGGGTGAAGCTTTCTTT; CDR3aa: CASSPPGGMGEAFF; d_gene: NA; v_gene: TRBV18; abundance: NA; j_gene: TRBJ1-1